Presented here are 5 T cell receptor beta chains from one specimen sequenced in a study of blood T cell repertoires in COVID-19. Assay: immunoSEQ multiplex PCR; the TCRdb copy retains only in-frame clones and omits some. The table has 90,000 or so clones, 88% seen once. Sequenced input: peripheral blood. All receptors come from a man aged 60 to 69 with acute or convalescent COVID-19.

The rearrangement joins TRBV6-4 to TRBJ1-3; 10 bases map to TRBD1. Losses at the gene ends were 0 bases for V and 4 bases for J; bases not matched to a gene: 3. This CDR3 is 16 amino acids long. CDR1 is MRHNA, CDR2 SNTAGT, per germline. The CDR3 region is CASSDSGTGVGNTIYF. Here the CDR3 DNA reads TGTGCCAGCAGTGACTCGGGGACAGGGGTAGGAAACACCATATATTTT.

The chain employs TRBV27 and TRBJ2-2, with TRBD2 as a possible D gene (5 bases). Germline-derived CDR1 and CDR2 are MNHEY and SMNVEV (reference sequence). This CDR3 comprises 14 residues. With 3 bases removed from V and 7 bases from J, the gap between germline ends came to 12 bases. The CDR3 sequence: CASSLRESGGELFF. The CDR3 DNA sequence: TGTGCCAGCAGTTTGAGGGAAAGTGGCGGGGAGCTGTTTTTT.

The chain joins TRBV10-2 to TRBJ2-1; TRBD2 agrees at 8 bases. Germline CDR1 is WSHSY and CDR2 is SAAADI. After removal of 10 bases from V and 8 bases from J, the junction contained 16 bases not matched to a gene. This CDR3 has 15 amino acids. CDR3 in amino acids: CATNPGGAPVDEQFF. The CDR3 nucleotides are TGCGCCACCAACCCCGGGGGGGCGCCCGTGGATGAGCAGTTCTTC.

The gene calls are TRBV2 and TRBJ2-3; D is possibly TRBD2 (6 bases). This CDR3 comprises 15 residues. Deletions cut 10 bases from V and 2 bases from J, with 19 bases between. The germline V gene encodes CDR1 SNHLY and CDR2 FYNNEI. The CDR3 DNA reads TGTGCCAACCCCCCACGGGCGGGGCCCACAGATACGCAGTATTTT. This codes for CANPPRAGPTDTQYF.

The gene calls are TRBV29-1 and TRBJ2-7; D perhaps matches TRBD1 (7 bases). This CDR3 has 15 residues. The germline CDR1 and CDR2 sequences are SQVTM and ANQGSEA. V lost 4 bases to trimming and J lost 6 bases, with 22 bases between them. The CDR3 spells CSVGFDRVSSGEQYF. In DNA, the CDR3 is TGCAGCGTTGGGTTTGACAGGGTTAGTAGCGGCGAGCAGTACTTC.